The 14 T cell receptor beta chains below come from one sample, sequenced in a study of CD8+CD57+ T cells in acquired aplastic anemia. Sequencing was done on patients that had shown CD8+CD57+ cell expansion by flow cytometry. Genomic DNA provided the template from which TCR beta VDJ and CDR3 profiles were obtained. TCRdb analysed the reads with MiXCR anew, one entry per CDR3 protein. The table includes roughly 250,000 distinct CDR3 sequences, 70% to 85% detected once. The sample consisted of sorted CD4+, CD8+, or CD8+CD57+ T cells (not recorded which) from PBMCs. The receptor source for this set is a human donor with aplastic anemia.

The chain carries TRBV5-5 and TRBJ2-1, with D perhaps TRBD1 (6 bases). CDR1 and CDR2 from the germline V gene are SGHKS and YYEKEE (reference sequence). The V gene lost 1 base and the J gene lost 6 bases, with 14 bases spanning the gap. This CDR3 contains 15 residues. The CDR3 region is CASSLNRASSNEQFF. The CDR3 nucleotides are TGTGCCAGCAGCTTGAACAGGGCTTCTTCCAATGAGCAGTTCTTC.

Concerning this clonotype: The junction departs from the called germline gene at one end, perhaps through a read error. The genes are TRBV7-6 and TRBJ2-1; unclear D gene. This CDR3 contains 16 residues. Germline V lookup: CDR1 SGHVS, CDR2 FNYEAQ. In nucleotides, the CDR3 is TGTGCCAGCAGCTTAGCGCCCTCGAAGAATAGCAATCAGCAGTTCTTC. It specifies CASSLAPSKNSNQQFF.

This clonotype was picked up a small number of times. Germline is not matched at one junction end, which may reflect a read error. This chain uses TRBV7-9 with TRBJ1-2, with a tentative D call TRBD1 (5 bases). Germline V gives CDR1 SEHNR, CDR2 FQNEAQ (reference sequence). The CDR3 is made up of 10 amino acids. The CDR3 protein is CACRVDGYTF. The CDR3 nucleotides read TGTGCCTGCAGGGTTGATGGCTACACCTTC.

A remark on this clonotype: This may arise from a read error, as a much more abundant clone is one base away. No conserved phenylalanine or tryptophan ends this CDR3, so it is likely a read error. This chain joins TRBV4-2 and TRBJ1-2; TRBD1 aligns across 9 bases. This CDR3 is 17 amino acids long. The germline CDR1 and CDR2 sequences are LGHNA and YNFKEQ. V shed 5 bases and J 3 bases; nucleotides not matched to a gene: 13. The CDR3, as DNA: TGTGCCAGCAGCGTTCAACCTACAGGGGGCTACGACTATGGCTACACCCTC. Its protein product is CASSVQPTGGYDYGYTL.

V usage is TRBV5-8 and J usage is TRBJ1-2; perhaps TRBD1 as D (6 bases). The CDR3 length is 12 residues. The germline gives CDR1 SGHTS, CDR2 YDEGEE. V lost 3 bases, J lost 6 bases, and 9 bases lay in between. CDR3 bases: TGTGCCAGCAGCTCCGGGGGGCATGGCTACACCTTC. Protein product: CASSSGGHGYTF.

On this clonotype: Germline is not matched at one junction end, which may reflect a read error. This chain links TRBV10-1 with TRBJ2-3; D is undetermined. TRBJ2-1 explains the end of the DNA better; the J call may be wrong. The germline CDR1 and CDR2 sequences are WNHNN and SYGVQD (reference sequence). CDR3 size: 13 residues. The CDR3 bases are TGCGCCAGTAGTGTCCAGTCAACGGATAAGCAGTTCTTC. Its protein product is CASSVQSTDKQFF.

CDR3 loop: CADRAGDTGELFF. Written as DNA, the CDR3 is TGTGCAGATCGGGCAGGGGACACCGGGGAGCTGTTTTTT. The rearrangement uses TRBV6-4 and TRBJ2-2; perhaps TRBD1 as D (6 bases). CDR1 is MRHNA, CDR2 SNTAGT, per germline. The CDR3 is made up of 13 amino acids.

Comment on this clonotype: Germline is not matched at one junction end, which may reflect a read error. This rearrangement joins TRBV7-9 to TRBJ2-3; TRBD2 aligns across 9 bases. This CDR3 contains 13 residues. Germline CDR1 is SEHNR and CDR2 is FQNEAQ (reference sequence). The CDR3 protein is CASSFRSSGGSDF. DNA of the CDR3: TGTGCCAGCAGCTTTCGAAGCAGCGGGGGGAGCGATTTT.

Comments on this clonotype: No DNA is shown, since the ends of the CDR3 on it are uncertain; the CDR3 is the one TCRdb lists. This chain links TRBV7-9 with TRBJ2-5; the tabulated D call, TRBD1, remains unverified against the DNA. The CDR3 is made up of 14 amino acids, end residues included. Germline V gene sequence: CDR1 SEHNR, CDR2 FQNEAQ (reference sequence). CDR3 residues: CAGQGASETQYFGF.

The chain recombines TRBV7-8 with TRBJ2-7; unclear D gene. Germline V gene data show CDR1 as SGHVS and CDR2 as FQNEAQ. V gave up 2 bases and J gave up 4 bases, with 24 bases separating them. The CDR3 has 18 residues. CDR3 bases: TGTGCCAGCAGCTTACATCGAGGCGCCGATACGCTGTCTTACGAGCAGTACGTC. Amino acid sequence: CASSLHRGADTLSYEQYV.

On this clonotype itself: Germline and junction disagree at one end, which may indicate a read error. The V call is TRBV7-8, the J call TRBJ2-7; TRBD1 or TRBD2 may be the D gene (5 bases each). This CDR3 is 14 amino acids long. Germline V gives CDR1 SGHVS, CDR2 FQNEAQ. The CDR3 DNA sequence: TGTGCCAGCAGCTTAGCGGGGGAGCACTATACGCAGTACTTT. Encoded protein: CASSLAGEHYTQYF.

A remark on this clonotype: This CDR3 is missing its conserved last phenylalanine or tryptophan, likely due to a read error. The DNA is omitted, as the CDR3 cannot be located on it reliably, and the CDR3 follows TCRdb's listing. The chain joins TRBV19 to TRBJ2-1; the D call TRBD2 from the table was never checked on the DNA. The CDR3 comprises 15 residues, both ends counted. Germline V lookup: CDR1 LNHDA, CDR2 SQIVND (reference sequence). CDR3 protein: CASSIPTLAEEAELL.

Concerning this clonotype: One base away lies a much larger clone, so this may be a sequencing read error. The chain has TRBV11-3 and TRBJ1-5, with D maybe TRBD1 (5 bases). V was trimmed by 2 bases and J by 8 bases, leaving 10 bases between them. CDR3 length equals 13 residues. Germline CDR1 reads SGHNT; CDR2 reads YENEEA. In DNA, the CDR3 is TGTGCCAGCAGCTTAAATCTGACAGAGCCCCAGCATTTT. Amino acid sequence: CASSLNLTEPQHF.

Turning to this clonotype: Because the CDR3 is missing its conserved closing phenylalanine or tryptophan, this is likely a read error. The DNA is left out, because the CDR3 cannot be placed on it with certainty; the CDR3 is given as TCRdb lists it. The rearrangement links TRBV7-2 to TRBJ2-2; the listed D gene, TRBD1, was not tested against the DNA. The CDR3 length equals 12 residues, ends included. Germline CDR1 is SGHTA and CDR2 is FQGNSA. CDR3 sequence: CASSHNPGGPNT.